These T cell receptor beta chains were read from a single sample in a study of blood T cells in healthy people across ages. TCRdb called the 5' RACE reads again in MiXCR, with one record for every CDR3 protein. The sample shows over 1,500,000 distinct CDR3 sequences, about 39% of them seen only once. Source material: blood. The source of these receptors is a human donor in good health. Both conserved end residues are part of each CDR3. Fields, in order: D gene, V gene, J gene, clone size, CDR3 DNA, CDR3 protein. D genes are given only for firm matches. Clone size appears in some rows only: once, few, many, or a class for an expanded clone.

D gene: TRBD1; V gene: TRBV4-2; J gene: TRBJ1-1; clone size: few; CDR3 DNA: TGTGCCAGCAGCCGGGGACAGAGCAACACTGAAGCTTTCTTT; CDR3 protein: CASSRGQSNTEAFF
D gene: NA; V gene: TRBV28; J gene: TRBJ1-4; clone size: NA; CDR3 DNA: TGTGCCAGCCGATTCCCAGGGTCGAATGAAAAACTGTTTTTT; CDR3 protein: CASRFPGSNEKLFF
D gene: TRBD2; V gene: TRBV29-1; J gene: TRBJ2-5; clone size: NA; CDR3 DNA: TGCAGCGTTGAGGGGTTAGCGGGGGGCAATGATTTGGAAGAGACCCAGTACTTC; CDR3 protein: CSVEGLAGGNDLEETQYF
D gene: TRBD1; V gene: TRBV6-2/TRBV6-3; J gene: TRBJ2-7; clone size: NA; CDR3 DNA: TGTGCCTGTGGACAGGTTCGCGCCTACGAGCAGTACTTC; CDR3 protein: CACGQVRAYEQYF
D gene: TRBD1; V gene: TRBV29-1; J gene: TRBJ2-1; clone size: few; CDR3 DNA: TGCAGCGCTGGCCGGGACAGGTTATACAATGAGCAGTTCTTC; CDR3 protein: CSAGRDRLYNEQFF
D gene: TRBD2; V gene: TRBV13; J gene: TRBJ2-7; clone size: NA; CDR3 DNA: TGTGCCAGCAGGGGGAGGGACGGACAAAGCTCCTACAATGAGCAGTACTTC; CDR3 protein: CASRGRDGQSSYNEQYF
D gene: NA; V gene: TRBV7-3; J gene: TRBJ1-1; clone size: NA; CDR3 DNA: TGTGCCAGCAGCCCCGGCGGGGGGCAATCTGAAGCTTTCTTT; CDR3 protein: CASSPGGGQSEAFF
D gene: TRBD2; V gene: TRBV7-3; J gene: TRBJ2-5; clone size: NA; CDR3 DNA: TGTGCCAGCAGCTTAACCCTCGGGGGGGAAGGGGAGACCCAGTACTTC; CDR3 protein: CASSLTLGGEGETQYF
D gene: TRBD1; V gene: TRBV6-2/TRBV6-3; J gene: TRBJ1-5; clone size: NA; CDR3 DNA: TGTGCCAGCAGTTACTCCAGGACAGGGATCAGCAATCAGCCCCAGCATTTT; CDR3 protein: CASSYSRTGISNQPQHF
D gene: NA; V gene: TRBV2; J gene: TRBJ2-7; clone size: NA; CDR3 DNA: TGTGCCAGCAGGCAGACAGCATTTTCCTACGAGCAGTACTTC; CDR3 protein: CASRQTAFSYEQYF
D gene: NA; V gene: TRBV7-2; J gene: TRBJ2-5; clone size: NA; CDR3 DNA: TGTGCCAGCAGCTCCAACCAGAGAGGGACCCAGTACTTC; CDR3 protein: CASSSNQRGTQYF
D gene: NA; V gene: TRBV28; J gene: TRBJ2-5; clone size: few; CDR3 DNA: TGTGCCAGCAGTTTAACCTCAGGGAGGGAGACCCAGTACTTC; CDR3 protein: CASSLTSGRETQYF
D gene: TRBD2; V gene: TRBV9; J gene: TRBJ2-3; clone size: NA; CDR3 DNA: TGTGCCAGCAGCGTAGAAGGGACTACCACAGATACGCAGTATTTT; CDR3 protein: CASSVEGTTTDTQYF
D gene: TRBD1; V gene: TRBV11-2; J gene: TRBJ1-6; clone size: NA; CDR3 DNA: TGTGCCAGCAGCTCGGGGACCGGGACAGGGTATTCACCCCTCCACTTT; CDR3 protein: CASSSGTGTGYSPLHF
D gene: NA; V gene: TRBV6-9; J gene: TRBJ2-1; clone size: few; CDR3 DNA: TGTGCCAGCAGATGTCATAGTGCAGGGGAATACAATGAGCAGTTCTTC; CDR3 protein: CASRCHSAGEYNEQFF
D gene: NA; V gene: TRBV24-1; J gene: TRBJ2-1; clone size: NA; CDR3 DNA: TGTGCCACCAGTGAAAATTGGGGCTCCTACAATGAGCAGTTCTTC; CDR3 protein: CATSENWGSYNEQFF
D gene: NA; V gene: TRBV20-1; J gene: TRBJ2-5; clone size: NA; CDR3 DNA: TGCAGGGCCAGCTGGTATGGGACAAGCGTAGAGACCCAGTACTTC; CDR3 protein: CRASWYGTSVETQYF
D gene: NA; V gene: TRBV4-2; J gene: TRBJ2-1; clone size: NA; CDR3 DNA: TGTGCCAGCAGCCACATAACAGGGTTTGAGCAGTTCTTC; CDR3 protein: CASSHITGFEQFF
D gene: TRBD2; V gene: TRBV20-1; J gene: TRBJ2-5; clone size: NA; CDR3 DNA: TGCAGTGCCGAGACTAGCGGGGGGGCCGGGGAGACCCAGTACTTC; CDR3 protein: CSAETSGGAGETQYF
D gene: NA; V gene: TRBV15; J gene: TRBJ2-1; clone size: NA; CDR3 DNA: TGTGCCACCAGCCCGGGACAAGCCTACAATGAGCAGTTCTTC; CDR3 protein: CATSPGQAYNEQFF
D gene: TRBD1; V gene: TRBV4-2; J gene: TRBJ2-7; clone size: once; CDR3 DNA: TGTGCCAGCAGCCACTTGGACAGGGACTACGAGCAGTACTTC; CDR3 protein: CASSHLDRDYEQYF
D gene: NA; V gene: TRBV9; J gene: TRBJ1-4; clone size: NA; CDR3 DNA: TGTGCCAGCAGCGCGGACCTGGGACGGGAAAAACTGTTTTTT; CDR3 protein: CASSADLGREKLFF
D gene: NA; V gene: TRBV20-1; J gene: TRBJ2-3; clone size: NA; CDR3 DNA: TGCAGTGCTAGAGATTCTAGTGCACTAGCTCTAGATACGCAGTATTTT; CDR3 protein: CSARDSSALALDTQYF
D gene: TRBD1; V gene: TRBV3-1; J gene: TRBJ1-5; clone size: few; CDR3 DNA: TGTGCCAGCAGCCCTAACAGGGGAGATCAGCCCCAGCATTTT; CDR3 protein: CASSPNRGDQPQHF
D gene: TRBD1; V gene: TRBV7-9; J gene: TRBJ2-3; clone size: few; CDR3 DNA: TGTGCCAGCAGCATAAGCCCCGGACAGGGGCCACCAGAGTATTTT; CDR3 protein: CASSISPGQGPPEYF
D gene: TRBD2; V gene: TRBV7-3; J gene: TRBJ2-7; clone size: NA; CDR3 DNA: TGTGCCAGCAGCTTATACGGGGGGGCTCCTCGACACGAGCAGTACTTC; CDR3 protein: CASSLYGGAPRHEQYF
D gene: TRBD1; V gene: TRBV5-1; J gene: TRBJ2-7; clone size: few; CDR3 DNA: TGCGCCAGCAGCAACCGACAGGGGACCCGCGAGCAGTACTTC; CDR3 protein: CASSNRQGTREQYF
D gene: NA; V gene: TRBV20-1; J gene: TRBJ2-7; clone size: few; CDR3 DNA: TGCAGTGCTTCACGGTTGCCCGACTACGAGCAGTACTTC; CDR3 protein: CSASRLPDYEQYF
D gene: TRBD1; V gene: TRBV20-1; J gene: TRBJ2-7; clone size: once; CDR3 DNA: TGCAGTGCTAGAGATTGGGACAGCAACTACGAGCAGTACTTC; CDR3 protein: CSARDWDSNYEQYF
D gene: TRBD2; V gene: TRBV2; J gene: TRBJ2-7; clone size: NA; CDR3 DNA: TGTGCCGGCAGTACCGGGACTAGCGGTACCTACGAGCAGTACTTC; CDR3 protein: CAGSTGTSGTYEQYF
D gene: NA; V gene: TRBV7-9; J gene: TRBJ2-3; clone size: few; CDR3 DNA: TGTGCCAGCAGCTCAGGACAGTCCGGAGATACGCAGTATTTT; CDR3 protein: CASSSGQSGDTQYF
D gene: TRBD1; V gene: TRBV7-2; J gene: TRBJ2-7; clone size: few; CDR3 DNA: TGTGCCAGCAGCTACGGACAGGAAGAGTACTTC; CDR3 protein: CASSYGQEEYF